The source of this T cell receptor (beta chain) is a study of OX40 agonist ivuxolimab in advanced cancers. About the research overall: Two cutaneous melanoma patients and one hepatocellular carcinoma patient, three in all, had partial responses.

About this clone itself: Its antigen remains unknown.

TCRdb's copy holds only in-frame clones and misses some; the assay was immunoSEQ multiplex PCR. The top ten hold roughly 3.9% of the sample, which has about 50,000 clones, approximately 80% seen once. Germline-derived CDR1 and CDR2 are SSHAT and FNYEAQ (reference sequence). The V end was cut by 1 base, the J end by 10 bases, with 10 bases between. This CDR3 is built from 13 residues. Broader study findings: At doses 0.1 to 3.0 mg/kg, CD4+ and CD8+ clones expanded.

V is TRBV7-7 and J is TRBJ1-4; TRBD1 is a possible D gene (5 bases). Sample: CD4+ or CD8+ T cells sorted from blood, taken in a trial of the OX40 agonist ivuxolimab. This receptor was obtained from an adult with an advanced solid tumor such as melanoma, head and neck, liver or kidney cancer. CDR3 DNA sequence: TGTGCCAGCAGCTTAGAAAGGGGCGGAAAACTGTTTTTT. It translates to CASSLERGGKLFF.